A single sample is the source of the 9 T cell receptor beta chains below, sequenced in a study of blood T cell repertoires in COVID-19. Data came from immunoSEQ multiplex PCR; TCRdb stores just in-frame clones and leaves some out. The sample lists under 250,000 clones, about 83% seen once, with 2.5% to 3% in the top ten. The sample taken for sequencing was peripheral blood. The receptors shown here come from a man between 45 and 60 years old with active or convalescent COVID-19.

The chain links TRBV5-6 to TRBJ1-5; D is unclear. V was cut by 4 bases and J by 0 bases, with 8 bases left in between. This CDR3 is built from 14 residues. Per the germline V gene, CDR1 is SGHDT and CDR2 is YYEEEE. CDR3 in amino acids: CASSRRGSNQPQHF. The CDR3 nucleotides read TGTGCCAGCAGCCGTCGGGGTAGCAATCAGCCCCAGCATTTT.

V gene TRBV4-3 combines with J gene TRBJ2-3; 10 bases match TRBD2. The CDR3 runs 18 residues. Trimming at V came to 3 bases and at J to 3 bases, leaving 12 bases not matched to a gene. Germline V gives CDR1 LGHNA, CDR2 YSLEER. CDR3 residues: CASSQRPASGGVTDTQYF. The CDR3 region has the DNA TGCGCCAGCAGCCAGAGACCTGCTAGCGGGGGAGTGACAGATACGCAGTATTTT.

The chain couples TRBV19 to TRBJ1-5; D uncertain. The CDR3 length is 16 residues. V lost 1 base, J lost 0 bases, and 10 bases lay in between. Looked up from germline, CDR1 is LNHDA and CDR2 is SQIVND (reference sequence). The CDR3 here is CASSIVRGYSNQPQHF. DNA of the CDR3: TGTGCCAGTAGTATAGTCCGCGGATATAGCAATCAGCCCCAGCATTTT.

In this sample, this clone turned up once. The chain combines TRBV9 with TRBJ2-5, with 7 bases matching TRBD1. This CDR3 region has 15 residues. CDR1 is SGDLS, CDR2 YYNGEE, per germline. Trimming removed 0 bases from V and 5 bases from J; junction bases left unmatched: 7. CDR3 protein: CASSVARTGGETQYF. The CDR3 DNA follows: TGTGCCAGCAGCGTAGCTAGGACAGGTGGGGAGACCCAGTACTTC.

The chain recombines TRBV21-1 with TRBJ2-2; no DNA check was done on the table's D call, TRBD1. TRBV21-1 constitutes a pseudogene. There are 14 residues in the CDR3. CDR3 amino acids: CASCRTGLTGELFF. The CDR3 DNA follows: TGTGCCAGCTGCCGGACAGGGCTAACCGGGGAGCTGTTTTTT.

This clone has just one count. The gene calls are TRBV3-1 (or the pseudogene TRBV3-2) and TRBJ2-3; D not resolved. The CDR3 is made up of 13 amino acids. The germline V gene has CDR1 LGHDT and CDR2 YNNKEL (reference sequence). Trimming took 0 bases from V and 4 from J, leaving 5 bases between them. The CDR3 nucleotides are TGTGCCAGCAGCCAAGAAAACTCAGATACGCAGTATTTT. Translating it yields CASSQENSDTQYF.

This clone appeared a single time. The rearrangement joins TRBV5-1 to TRBJ1-4; 7 bases line up with TRBD1. The CDR3 runs to 15 residues. CDR1 is SGHRS, CDR2 YFSETQ, per germline. Unmatched junction bases numbered 11, after V lost 4 bases and J lost 8 bases. The CDR3 DNA follows: TGCGCCAGCAGCACCGCTGACAGGGTAGACGAAAAACTGTTTTTT. Encoded protein: CASSTADRVDEKLFF.

The J gene is TRBJ2-5, the V gene TRBV5-4, with 11 positions matching TRBD2. The trim removed 3 bases at V and 2 bases at J, leaving 9 bases unmatched. Germline V gene lookup returns CDR1 SGHNT and CDR2 YYREEE (reference sequence). The CDR3 has 17 residues. The CDR3 nucleotides are TGTGCCAGCAGCTCCCGGACTAGCGGGCCGGGGCAAGAGACCCAGTACTTC. It is translated as CASSSRTSGPGQETQYF.

This chain connects TRBV5-1 to TRBJ2-3; 10 nucleotides line up with TRBD2. CDR1 and CDR2 from the germline V gene are SGHRS and YFSETQ. V gave up 7 bases and J gave up 4 bases; unmatched junction bases: 9. The CDR3 has 15 amino acids. CDR3 DNA sequence: TGCGCCAGCGCACGGACTAGCGGCGGGGCAGATACGCAGTATTTT. Translating it yields CASARTSGGADTQYF.